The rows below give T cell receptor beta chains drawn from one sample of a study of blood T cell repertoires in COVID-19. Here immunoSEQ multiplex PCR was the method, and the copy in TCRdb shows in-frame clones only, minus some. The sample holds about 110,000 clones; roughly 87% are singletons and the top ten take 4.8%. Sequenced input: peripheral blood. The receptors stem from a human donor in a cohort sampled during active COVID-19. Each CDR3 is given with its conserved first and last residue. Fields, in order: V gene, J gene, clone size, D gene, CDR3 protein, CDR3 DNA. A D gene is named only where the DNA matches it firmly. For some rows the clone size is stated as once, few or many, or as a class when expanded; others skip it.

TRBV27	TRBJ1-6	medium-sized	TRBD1	CASSLTGGGNSPLHF	TGTGCCAGCAGTTTGACAGGGGGCGGTAATTCACCCCTCCACTTT
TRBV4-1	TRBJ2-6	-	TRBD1	CASSQEPGQGSVGANVLTF	TGCGCCAGCAGCCAAGAACCGGGACAGGGTTCAGTTGGGGCCAACGTCCTGACTTTC
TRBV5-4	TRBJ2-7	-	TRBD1	CASSLTSGQTSYEQYF	TGTGCCAGCAGCTTGACCTCGGGACAGACGTCCTACGAGCAGTACTTC
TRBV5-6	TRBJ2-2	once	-	CASSLVSLTNTGELFF	TGTGCCAGCAGCTTGGTAAGCCTAACGAACACCGGGGAGCTGTTTTTT
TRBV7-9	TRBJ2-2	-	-	CASSSGPVATGELFF	TGTGCCAGCAGCTCAGGGCCGGTTGCCACCGGGGAGCTGTTTTTT
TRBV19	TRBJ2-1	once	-	CASSPQLVAVQFF	TGTGCCAGTAGTCCCCAACTGGTAGCGGTACAGTTCTTC
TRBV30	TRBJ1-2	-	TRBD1	CAWSVGGRTGGYTF	TGTGCCTGGAGTGTGGGGGGCAGGACAGGAGGCTACACCTTC
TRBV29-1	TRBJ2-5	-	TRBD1	CSVQEQGAGAQYF	TGCAGCGTTCAAGAACAGGGGGCCGGGGCCCAGTACTTC
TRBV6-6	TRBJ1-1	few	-	CATHNVLNTEAFF	TGTGCCACCCACAACGTTTTGAACACTGAAGCTTTCTTT
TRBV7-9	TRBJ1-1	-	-	CASSLFADTEAFF	TGTGCCAGCAGCTTATTTGCAGACACTGAAGCTTTCTTT
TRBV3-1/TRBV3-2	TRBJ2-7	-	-	CASRYRAEQYF	TGTGCCAGCAGATACAGGGCCGAGCAGTACTTC
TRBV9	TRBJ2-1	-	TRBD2	CAGSGGQPSDEQFF	TGTGCCGGTAGCGGGGGGCAACCATCGGATGAGCAGTTCTTC
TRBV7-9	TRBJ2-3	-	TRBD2	CASSSSGGETDTQYF	TGTGCCAGCAGCTCTAGCGGGGGGGAAACAGATACGCAGTATTTT
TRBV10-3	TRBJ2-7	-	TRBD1	CAISESGTGGNEQYF	TGTGCCATCAGTGAGTCGGGGACAGGGGGCAACGAGCAGTACTTC
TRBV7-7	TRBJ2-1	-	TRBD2	CASSLAGTSPAEQFF	TGTGCTAGCAGCTTAGCGGGGACTAGCCCCGCTGAGCAGTTCTTC
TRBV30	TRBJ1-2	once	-	CAWSLGQNYGYTF	TGTGCCTGGAGCTTAGGACAAAACTATGGCTACACCTTC
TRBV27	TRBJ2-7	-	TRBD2	CASSSPGTSSYEQYF	TGTGCCAGCAGTTCCCCCGGGACTAGCTCTTACGAGCAGTACTTC
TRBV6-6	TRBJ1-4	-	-	CASSRGAANEKLFF	TGTGCCAGCAGCCGAGGGGCCGCTAATGAAAAACTGTTTTTT
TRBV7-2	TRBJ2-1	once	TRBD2	CASSLQGGTSGGAGEQFF	TGTGCCAGCAGCTTACAGGGAGGGACTAGCGGGGGGGCCGGTGAGCAGTTCTTC
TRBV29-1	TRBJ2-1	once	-	CSLSRGRWDEQFF	TGCAGCCTCTCGCGGGGGCGATGGGATGAGCAGTTCTTC
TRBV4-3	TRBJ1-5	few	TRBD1	CASSQGTGNQPQHF	TGCGCCAGCAGCCAAGGGACAGGGAATCAGCCCCAGCATTTT
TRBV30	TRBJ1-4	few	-	CAWNRKLGPEKLFF	TGTGCCTGGAATCGAAAACTTGGGCCTGAAAAACTGTTTTTT
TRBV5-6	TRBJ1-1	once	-	CASSLVGGSTMNTEAFF	TGTGCCAGCAGCTTGGTGGGCGGGAGCACGATGAACACTGAAGCTTTCTTT
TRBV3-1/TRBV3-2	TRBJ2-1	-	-	CASSQEDTNNEQFF	TGTGCCAGCAGCCAAGAGGACACTAACAATGAGCAGTTCTTC
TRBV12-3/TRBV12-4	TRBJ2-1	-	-	CASSLIGNEQFF	TGTGCCAGCAGTTTAATCGGCAATGAGCAGTTCTTC
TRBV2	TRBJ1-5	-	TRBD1	CASRDPGQGKPQHF	TGTGCCAGCAGAGATCCGGGACAGGGAAAGCCCCAGCATTTT
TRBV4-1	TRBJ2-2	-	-	CASSQARQGNTGELFF	TGCGCCAGCAGCCAAGCACGGCAGGGTAACACCGGGGAGCTGTTTTTT
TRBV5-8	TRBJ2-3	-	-	CASSLLLDSTDTQYF	TGTGCCAGCAGCTTGCTTCTGGACAGTACAGATACGCAGTATTTT
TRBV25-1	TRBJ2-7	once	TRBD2	CASSEYGSGGSNPYEQYF	TGTGCCAGCAGTGAATACGGTAGCGGGGGGTCCAATCCCTACGAGCAGTACTTC
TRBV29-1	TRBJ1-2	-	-	CSVGTRTYGYTF	TGCAGCGTTGGGACACGGACCTATGGCTACACCTTC
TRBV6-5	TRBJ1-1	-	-	CASSYDLRDTEAFF	TGTGCCAGCAGTTATGACCTGAGGGACACTGAAGCTTTCTTT
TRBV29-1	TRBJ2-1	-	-	CSVDWRDVINEQFF	TGCAGCGTTGACTGGCGGGACGTTATAAATGAGCAGTTCTTC
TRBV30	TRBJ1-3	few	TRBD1	CAWSTGANSGNTIYF	TGTGCCTGGTCGACAGGGGCAAACTCTGGAAACACCATATATTTT
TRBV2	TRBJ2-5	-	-	CASSDRLIETQYF	TGTGCCAGCAGTGACAGGCTTATCGAGACCCAGTACTTC
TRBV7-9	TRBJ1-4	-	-	CASSLEGGVGKLFF	TGTGCCAGCAGCTTAGAAGGGGGTGTGGGAAAACTGTTTTTT
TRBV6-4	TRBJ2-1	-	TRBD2	CASSGLAGGNEQFF	TGTGCCAGCAGTGGACTAGCGGGAGGCAATGAGCAATTCTTC
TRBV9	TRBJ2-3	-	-	CASSVEAVRTDTQYF	TGTGCCAGCAGCGTAGAAGCGGTTCGCACAGATACGCAGTATTTT
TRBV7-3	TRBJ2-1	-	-	CASSLTRDMMNEQFF	TGTGCCAGCAGCTTAACGCGGGATATGATGAATGAGCAGTTCTTC
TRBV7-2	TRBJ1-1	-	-	CASKGHLNTEAFF	TGTGCCAGTAAGGGACACTTGAACACTGAAGCTTTCTTT
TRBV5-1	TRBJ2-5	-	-	CASSFSPAEGGATQYF	TGCGCCAGCAGCTTTTCTCCCGCGGAGGGCGGGGCTACCCAGTACTTC
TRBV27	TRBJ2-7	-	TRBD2	CASSSLRLAEAYEQYF	TGTGCCAGCAGTTCCCTCCGACTAGCGGAAGCCTACGAGCAGTACTTC
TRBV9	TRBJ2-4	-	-	CASSVRPGGDIQYF	TGTGCCAGCAGCGTACGACCCGGAGGTGACATTCAGTACTTC
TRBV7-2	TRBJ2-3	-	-	CASSLSGFGPSDTQYF	TGTGCCAGCAGCTTATCCGGCTTTGGGCCGTCGGATACGCAGTATTTT
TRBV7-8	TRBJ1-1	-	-	CASSLVAGNTEAFF	TGTGCCAGCAGCTTAGTGGCGGGGAACACTGAAGCTTTCTTT
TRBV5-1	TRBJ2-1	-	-	CASTVGSSYNEQFF	TGCGCCAGTACCGTGGGGAGCTCCTACAATGAGCAGTTCTTC
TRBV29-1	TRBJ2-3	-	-	CSATPLADTQYF	TGCAGCGCGACCCCCCTAGCGGATACGCAGTATTTT
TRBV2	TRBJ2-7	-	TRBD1	CASSDQGQGSYEQYF	TGTGCCAGCAGTGATCAGGGACAGGGGTCCTACGAGCAGTACTTC
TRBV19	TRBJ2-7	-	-	CASSQRDYEQYF	TGTGCCAGTAGTCAGCGAGACTACGAGCAGTACTTC
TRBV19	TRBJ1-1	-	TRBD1	CASRTTGAGNTEAFF	TGTGCCAGTAGGACGACAGGGGCGGGGAACACTGAAGCTTTCTTT
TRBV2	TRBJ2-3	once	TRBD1	CASSSDRATDTQYF	TGTGCCAGCAGCTCGGACAGGGCCACAGATACGCAGTATTTT
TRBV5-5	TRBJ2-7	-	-	CASSYLSAYEQYF	TGTGCCAGCAGCTATCTAAGCGCGTACGAGCAGTACTTC
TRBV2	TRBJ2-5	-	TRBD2	CASSGGDYTQETQYF	TGTGCCAGCAGTGGGGGGGACTACACACAAGAGACCCAGTACTTC
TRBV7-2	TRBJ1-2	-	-	CASSLGRVYGYTF	TGTGCCAGCAGCTTAGGCAGGGTGTATGGCTACACCTTC